A selection of T cell receptor beta chains follows, all from one sample in a study of identifying expanded T cells in peripheral blood. Method: immunoSEQ multiplex PCR; TCRdb's copy keeps in-frame clones and lacks some. The data contain 130,000 or so clones, 75% to 90% of them singletons. The sample comprised blood. The receptors were gathered from a person between 18 and 75 years old in good health. CDR3s include the opening cysteine and the closing phenylalanine or tryptophan. D genes are given only for firm matches. Where a row states a size, it is once, few, many or the class of an expanded clone; other rows omit it.

V gene	D gene	J gene	clone size	CDR3 protein	CDR3 DNA
TRBV7-9	NA	TRBJ1-2	NA	CASSLVGYGYTF	TGTGCCAGCAGCTTAGTAGGCTATGGCTACACCTTC
TRBV6-5	NA	TRBJ1-1	few	CAARPGLNAEAFF	TGTGCCGCAAGGCCTGGCTTGAACGCTGAAGCTTTCTTT
TRBV6-5	NA	TRBJ1-5	NA	CASSSVGLGNQPQHF	TGTGCCAGCAGTTCCGTGGGACTTGGGAATCAGCCCCAGCATTTT
TRBV5-1	NA	TRBJ1-1	NA	CASSPDTGSGAEAFF	TGCGCCAGCAGCCCAGATACAGGGAGCGGTGCTGAAGCTTTCTTT
TRBV14	NA	TRBJ2-1	many	CASSPQLSLDNEQFF	TGTGCCAGCAGCCCGCAGCTGTCCCTCGACAATGAGCAGTTCTTC
TRBV7-2	TRBD1	TRBJ1-2	NA	CASSSTPPGTEHGYTF	TGTGCCAGCAGCTCTACCCCCCCCGGGACAGAACACGGCTACACCTTC
TRBV11-3	NA	TRBJ2-5	NA	CASSSVRGTQETQYF	TGTGCCAGCAGCTCAGTCAGGGGAACCCAAGAGACCCAGTACTTC
TRBV9	TRBD1	TRBJ1-2	NA	CASSLGTGQGYTF	TGTGCCAGCAGCCTCGGGACAGGGCAAGGCTACACCTTC
TRBV18	NA	TRBJ2-1	NA	CASSPMGVEQFF	TGTGCCAGCTCACCAATGGGGGTTGAGCAGTTCTTC
TRBV11-2	NA	TRBJ2-7	NA	CASSLGGDSYEQYF	TGTGCCAGCAGCTTAGGGGGAGACAGTTACGAGCAGTACTTC
TRBV7-3	NA	TRBJ2-1	NA	CASSSTADPYNEQFF	TGTGCCAGCAGCTCGACAGCGGACCCCTACAATGAGCAGTTCTTC
TRBV5-1	TRBD1	TRBJ2-7	NA	CASSTRDRYPYEQYF	TGCGCCAGCAGCACCCGGGACAGATACCCCTACGAGCAGTACTTC
TRBV7-9	TRBD1	TRBJ1-1	once	CASSRGIGQGNSSTEAFF	TGTGCCAGCAGCCGCGGAATCGGACAGGGGAATAGTAGCACTGAAGCTTTCTTT
TRBV2	NA	TRBJ1-4	NA	CASSGTSNEKLFF	TGTGCCAGCAGTGGGACCTCCAATGAAAAACTGTTTTTT
TRBV5-1	NA	TRBJ2-3	once	CASSTDRSWRTDTQYF	TGCGCCAGCAGCACAGACAGGAGCTGGCGAACAGATACGCAGTATTTT
TRBV7-2	NA	TRBJ1-4	NA	CASSDPVVEKLFF	TGTGCCAGCAGCGACCCAGTGGTAGAAAAACTGTTTTTT
TRBV7-2	NA	TRBJ2-7	NA	CASSKPGQDYEQYF	TGTGCCAGCAGCAAGCCGGGCCAAGACTACGAGCAGTACTTC
TRBV25-1	NA	TRBJ1-1	many	CALTGGPGNTEAFF	TGTGCCCTAACGGGGGGGCCGGGAAACACTGAAGCTTTCTTT
TRBV19	NA	TRBJ2-7	few	CASSSSYEQYF	TGTGCCAGTAGTTCGTCCTACGAGCAGTACTTC
TRBV4-3	NA	TRBJ2-1	NA	CASSQESGSSYNEQFF	TGCGCCAGCAGCCAAGAAAGCGGAAGCTCCTACAATGAGCAGTTCTTC
TRBV5-6	NA	TRBJ1-1	NA	CASSFNEGTEAFF	TGTGCCAGCAGCTTTAACGAAGGAACTGAAGCTTTCTTT
TRBV21-1	NA	TRBJ1-5	few	CASGGWPHFRPQHF	TGTGCCAGCGGGGGGTGGCCCCACTTTCGGCCCCAGCATTTT
TRBV10-3	NA	TRBJ1-1	NA	CAISEPRDLGSTEAFF	TGTGCCATCAGTGAGCCTCGGGACCTGGGCTCCACTGAAGCTTTCTTT
TRBV12-5	NA	TRBJ1-1	NA	CASGFSGGNGEAFF	TGTGCTAGTGGTTTCTCAGGAGGCAATGGTGAAGCTTTCTTT
TRBV29-1	NA	TRBJ1-1	NA	CTGGSNTEAFF	TGCACGGGGGGGAGCAACACTGAAGCTTTCTTT
TRBV7-2	NA	TRBJ2-5	NA	CASSLDRGDETQYF	TGTGCCAGCAGCTTAGATCGGGGAGACGAGACCCAGTACTTC
TRBV5-6	NA	TRBJ2-2	NA	CASSPDWNTGELFF	TGTGCCAGCAGCCCGGATTGGAACACCGGGGAGCTGTTTTTT